These 11 T cell receptor beta chains were sequenced from one sample in a study of blood T cell repertoires in COVID-19. Clones were sequenced by immunoSEQ multiplex PCR, and TCRdb holds only the in-frame ones, with some missing. The data show about 51,000 clones, with approximately 90% seen just once and 2.5% to 3.5% held by the top ten. Material: peripheral blood. These receptors were taken from a man in his fifties or sixties with acute or convalescent COVID-19.

The CDR3 region has the DNA TGTGCCAGCAGCCAAAGAGTTAACCCAGCTAGCGGGGGCGCGCAGTATTTT. As protein: CASSQRVNPASGGAQYF. This chain joins TRBV3-1 (or the pseudogene TRBV3-2) and TRBJ2-3; TRBD2 aligns across 10 bases. The CDR3 is made up of 17 amino acids. J was trimmed by 10 bases and V by 2 bases; bases with no gene match: 15. In germline, CDR1 is LGHDT, CDR2 YNNKEL (reference sequence).

The chain employs TRBV12-3 or TRBV12-4 and TRBJ1-5; D gene unclear. Trimming removed 5 bases from V and 1 base from J, with 6 bases in between. This CDR3 region has 13 residues. The CDR3 here is CASSPASNQPQHF. CDR3 nucleotide sequence: TGTGCCAGCAGTCCCGCGAGCAATCAGCCCCAGCATTTT.

This chain joins TRBV24-1 and TRBJ2-1; 7 bases match TRBD1. Germline V CDR1 and CDR2: KGHDR, SFDVKD. The V and J ends lost 7 bases and 4 bases, in that order; junction bases with no gene match: 6. The CDR3 has 14 amino acids. CDR3 nucleotides: TGTGCCACCAGGGGGGACAGCTTATACAATGAGCAGTTCTTC. This encodes CATRGDSLYNEQFF.

The V and J genes are TRBV19 and TRBJ2-1, with 11 nucleotides matching TRBD2. The CDR3 covers 15 residues. J gave up 5 bases and V 5 bases, and 5 bases lay outside the gene matches. The germline V gene has CDR1 LNHDA and CDR2 SQIVND (reference sequence). CDR3 coding DNA: TGTGCCAGTAGTGATAGCGGGGGGGTACACAATGAGCAGTTCTTC. Translating it yields CASSDSGGVHNEQFF.

The V gene is TRBV30, the J gene TRBJ2-3; 7 bases are shared with TRBD1. The CDR3 length is 17 residues. V was clipped by 0 bases and J by 0 bases; unmatched bases: 9. The V gene's germline CDR1 is GTSNPN and CDR2 SVGIG (reference sequence). CDR3 in DNA: TGTGCCTGGAGTGTAGAGGGGGCACCCGCTAGCACAGATACGCAGTATTTT. The encoded protein is CAWSVEGAPASTDTQYF.

The chain joins TRBV5-8 to TRBJ2-3; a possible D gene is TRBD1 (7 bases). V lost 4 bases and J lost 5, with 17 bases in between. CDR1 is SGHTS and CDR2 is YDEGEE in the germline V gene. This CDR3 contains 15 residues. The CDR3 sequence: CASSHRQGGGDTQYF. The CDR3 DNA reads as TGTGCCAGCAGCCACCGACAGGGAGGAGGAGATACGCAGTATTTT. The full variable domain, in which reference TRBV5-8 and TRBJ2-3 provide the parts outside the CDR3, is EAGVTQSPTHLIKTRGQQATLRCSPISGHTSVYWYQQALGLGLQFLLWYDEGEERNRGNFPPRFSGRQFPNYSSELNVNALELEDSALYLCASSHRQGGGDTQYFGPGTRLTVL.

This chain links TRBV5-1 with TRBJ1-1; TRBD1 matches at 7 bases. J gave up 4 bases and V 2 bases, and 8 bases lay outside the gene matches. Per germline, CDR1 SGHRS and CDR2 YFSETQ. The CDR3 has 15 residues. The CDR3 coding sequence is TGCGCCAGCAGCTTCGGGGCAGGGGGGACCACTGAAGCTTTCTTT. Translating it yields CASSFGAGGTTEAFF.

V is TRBV27 and J is TRBJ2-7, with a tentative D call TRBD1 (5 bases). Germline V gene lookup returns CDR1 MNHEY and CDR2 SMNVEV (reference sequence). Trimming took off 7 bases at V and 2 bases at J, with 15 bases between the two ends. The CDR3 runs 14 residues. The CDR3 sequence: CASISDTYPYEQYF. The DNA for the CDR3 is TGTGCCAGCATTTCGGACACCTATCCCTACGAGCAGTACTTC.

This sequence joins TRBV5-6 and TRBJ1-2; D uncertain. This CDR3 is built from 14 residues. Looked up from germline, CDR1 is SGHDT and CDR2 is YYEEEE. The ends were cut back, 4 bases at V and 4 bases at J, with 14 bases in the middle. The DNA for the CDR3 is TGTGCCAGCAGCACTCGAAATCCGTCCTATGGCTACACCTTC. Protein: CASSTRNPSYGYTF.

V gene TRBV12-3 or TRBV12-4 combines with J gene TRBJ1-1; D not certain. V dropped 3 bases and J dropped 3 bases, with 8 bases sitting between them. The CDR3 is 13 residues long. For the CDR3, the DNA is TGTGCCAGCAGTTTGAGGTTTGACACTGAAGCTTTCTTT. Protein: CASSLRFDTEAFF.

CDR3 region: CASVGGGAYNEQFF. CDR3 nucleotides: TGTGCCAGTGTGGGGGGGGGCGCTTACAATGAGCAGTTCTTC. The rearrangement links TRBV19 to TRBJ2-1; a possible D gene is TRBD2 (7 bases). This CDR3 has 14 amino acids. V was clipped by 8 bases and J by 4 bases, with 15 bases between them. Germline assignment: CDR1 LNHDA and CDR2 SQIVND (reference sequence). The full variable domain, with the rest looked up from reference TRBV19 and TRBJ2-1, is DGGITQSPKYLFRKEGQNVTLSCEQNLNHDAMYWYRQDPGQGLRLIYYSQIVNDFQKGDIAEGYSVSREKKESFPLTVTSAQKNPTAFYLCASVGGGAYNEQFFGPGTRLTVL.